This note documents a single T cell receptor beta chain sequence. Stated time point: newly diagnosed GD, antithyroid drugs for less than 3 months. Scientists built the TCR library using RNA that was extracted from PBMCs. The guidelines of the American Thyroid Association were the basis for diagnosing Graves' disease. These data are taken from a study of regulatory T cells in long-lasting Graves disease. Germline values: CDR1 WSHSY, CDR2 SAAADI. V was pared by 5 bases and J by 5 bases, with 11 bases between. CDR3 length: 13 amino acids. CDR3 regions were amplified by Arm-PCR using iRepertoire HTBI primers to build TCR beta libraries. MiXCR, run by TCRdb on the multiplex PCR reads, gives a single entry per CDR3 protein. This table has 500,000 or so distinct CDR3 sequences, about 16% appearing once. These data were likewise used in another study, on T cells in Graves' hyperthyroidism and ophthalmopathy. That report adds: Blood also contained most expanded thyroid clonotypes above 0.001.

Sequencing used peripheral blood mononuclear cells (PBMCs), obtained at new diagnosis, from a patient treated with antithyroid drugs. The clonotype originates from a woman aged 40 to 65 with Graves disease. The genes are TRBV10-2 and TRBJ2-3; D not certain. The DNA for the CDR3 is TGCGCCAGCAGTTTCCCGCCAGGAGATACGCAGTATTTT. It is translated as CASSFPPGDTQYF.